This T cell receptor (beta chain) was recovered during a study of shared clonotypes between healthy human individuals. Cells designated naive CD8 were CD45RO-negative and were positively selected for CCR7, with terminally differentiated effector memory CD45RA+ cells excluded. The germline V gene has CDR1 SGDLS and CDR2 YYNGEE. The CDR3 consists of 15 residues. V shed 3 bases and J shed 3 bases, with 15 bases lying between them. Using immunoSEQ multiplex PCR, the repertoire was profiled, and TCRdb retains in-frame clones only, with some absent. Among about 2.1 million clones listed, 85% to 95% were seen once.

The receptor comes from a man between 18 and 29 years old in good health. Some clones in this sample may be carry-over from other donors' samples. Specimen: naive CD8+ T cells from PBMCs. This chain links TRBV9 with TRBJ1-2; D possibly corresponds to TRBD1 (5 bases). The CDR3 spells CASSGTRGDDYGYTF. The CDR3 DNA sequence: TGTGCCAGCAGCGGGACGCGGGGCGATGACTATGGCTACACCTTC.